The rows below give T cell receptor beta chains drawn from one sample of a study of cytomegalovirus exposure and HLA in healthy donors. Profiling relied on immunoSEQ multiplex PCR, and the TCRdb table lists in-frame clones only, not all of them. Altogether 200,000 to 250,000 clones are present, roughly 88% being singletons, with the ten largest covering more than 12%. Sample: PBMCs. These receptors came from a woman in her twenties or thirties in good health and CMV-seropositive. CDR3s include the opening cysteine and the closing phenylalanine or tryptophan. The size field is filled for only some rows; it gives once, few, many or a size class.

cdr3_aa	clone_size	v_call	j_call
CASSSIAGGGYNEQFF	once	TRBV7-8	TRBJ2-1
CASSSIGYQYGYTF	.	TRBV5-6	TRBJ1-2
CASRIMGGDTEAFF	.	TRBV4-3	TRBJ1-1
CASSPKPWGRNEQYF	.	TRBV9	TRBJ2-7
CASSQVSGYTGELFF	.	TRBV4-2	TRBJ2-2
CASSLRQGARGETQYF	.	TRBV6-5	TRBJ2-5
CAWSAGTNPNSPKNIQYF	.	TRBV30	TRBJ2-4
CAWSVQRHRAEYGYTF	.	TRBV30	TRBJ1-2
CASSVRRLLNTEAFF	.	TRBV2	TRBJ1-1
CASRTVADYGYTF	.	TRBV19	TRBJ1-2
CASSQDGTGVYEQYF	.	TRBV4-1	TRBJ2-7
CASRRQGAVNEKLFF	.	TRBV2	TRBJ1-4
CATSGYEQYF	.	TRBV5-1	TRBJ2-7
CASSAGLAVPYEQYF	.	TRBV5-4	TRBJ2-7
CASSPWGGFHQPQHF	.	TRBV7-8	TRBJ1-5
CSVTIAGGKSDTQYF	.	TRBV29-1	TRBJ2-3
CASSLPGITEAFF	.	TRBV28	TRBJ1-1
CASSPSRVTSLSEQYF	.	TRBV27	TRBJ2-7
CAISDPNDRTANYGYTF	few	TRBV10-3	TRBJ1-2
CAWAPSSGYEQYF	.	TRBV30	TRBJ2-7
CASSRETGVLAEAFF	.	TRBV18	TRBJ1-1
CASSLSGRVDTGELFF	.	TRBV11-1	TRBJ2-2
CASTSPGLGDTEAFF	.	TRBV5-6	TRBJ1-1
CASSPGTSADTQYF	.	TRBV4-3	TRBJ2-3
CASSPGNTEAFF	.	TRBV5-6	TRBJ1-1
CAWSPSLGHLTDTQYF	.	TRBV30	TRBJ2-3
CASRSGQDGYTF	few	TRBV2	TRBJ1-2
CASRSQETQYF	once	TRBV5-1	TRBJ2-5
CASSFSRNTGELFF	.	TRBV7-8	TRBJ2-2
CASSQDAGGGSNQPQHF	.	TRBV4-3	TRBJ1-5
CASGQGLAPGELFF	once	TRBV19	TRBJ2-2
CASPPGQPQHF	once	TRBV23-1	TRBJ1-5
CACSGTSGRAVKTYNEQFF	once	TRBV30	TRBJ2-1
CASSPRDRAGYTF	.	TRBV18	TRBJ1-2
CASRDSLYEQFF	.	TRBV7-9	TRBJ2-1
CAWTPGLAGENEQFF	.	TRBV30	TRBJ2-1
CASTANTEAFF	.	TRBV28	TRBJ1-1
CAWSVTHTSEQYF	.	TRBV30	TRBJ2-7
CASSTTGFSANYGYTF	.	TRBV7-9	TRBJ1-2
CASSPHRDRAGNQPQHF	.	TRBV19	TRBJ1-5
CAWSGGTGNYPQHF	.	TRBV30	TRBJ1-5
CAWNEAGNSYEQYF	.	TRBV30	TRBJ2-7
CAWSAAAYEQYF	.	TRBV30	TRBJ2-7
CAGEGGSSRANVLTF	.	TRBV7-9	TRBJ2-6
CAWKKGAGNTIYF	.	TRBV30	TRBJ1-3
CASRPILTNYEQYF	.	TRBV11-2	TRBJ2-7
CAWSPGRGAPEAFF	.	TRBV30	TRBJ1-1
CASSQLGPGDTGELFF	once	TRBV4-1	TRBJ2-2